The present T cell receptor (beta chain) was sequenced within a study of CD8+CD57+ T cells in acquired aplastic anemia. Study overall: DNA per sorted CD4+ or CD8+ sample ranged about 0.19 to 30 ug, averaging around 3.1 ug. Healthy donor CD4+ cell samples had a mean of around 9.9 million reads. Study-level findings and limits: Researchers report that twenty-nine CD8+ CDR3 sequences appeared in both patients and controls. Patients did not significantly differ from controls in CD8+ Simpson's diversity.

Of note for this clonotype: Antigen: not known.

Using genomic DNA as the template, TCR beta VDJ and CDR3 profiling was carried out. Via MiXCR, TCRdb re-called the reads, giving one row per CDR3 protein. The sample yields fewer than 250,000 distinct CDR3 sequences, roughly 56% seen once. Germline CDR1 reads LNHDA; CDR2 reads SQIVND (reference sequence). The CDR3 has 18 residues. The ends lost 9 bases at V and 0 bases at J; junction bases unmatched: 16. The sequenced material came from sorted CD4+, CD8+, or CD8+CD57+ T cells (not recorded which) from PBMCs. The V gene is TRBV19, the J gene TRBJ2-7; TRBD1 agrees at 11 bases. The TCR sequence derives from a human donor in good health, serving as a control. The CDR3 here is CASSPFTPGTGGSYEQYF. The CDR3 nucleotides are TGTGCCAGCTCACCGTTTACTCCCGGGACAGGGGGCTCCTACGAGCAGTACTTC.